This passage covers 18 T cell receptor beta chains from one sample sequenced in a study of cytomegalovirus exposure and HLA in healthy donors. Vbeta (60) and Jbeta (13) primers were used in the PCR. The assay was immunoSEQ multiplex PCR, and TCRdb's table has in-frame clones only and misses some. The sample lists 200,000 to 250,000 clones; about 77% were seen once. Sample: PBMCs. These receptors were obtained from a boy younger than 18 in good health and CMV-seronegative.

This rearrangement joins TRBV4-1 to TRBJ2-7, with TRBD1 matching 9 bases. V trimming: 1 base; J trimming: 6 bases; junction bases outside the gene matches: 4. CDR3 length: 14 residues. Germline lookup yields CDR1 MGHRA and CDR2 YSYEKL. CDR3 residues: CASSQAGTGTEQYF. The CDR3 region has the DNA TGCGCCAGCAGCCAAGCCGGGACAGGGACCGAGCAGTACTTC.

The gene calls are TRBV6-6 and TRBJ2-5; maybe TRBD2 (5 bases). The V gene lost 0 bases and the J gene lost 5 bases, with 7 bases spanning the gap. The CDR3 runs to 13 residues. Germline V lookup: CDR1 MNHNY, CDR2 SVGAGI (reference sequence). CDR3 sequence (DNA): TGTGCCAGCAGTTACTCGAGGGTGGAGACCCAGTACTTC. This translates into CASSYSRVETQYF.

This clone showed up just once. V usage is TRBV6-6 and J usage is TRBJ1-2, with D possibly being TRBD1 (6 bases). V dropped 5 bases and J dropped 0 bases, with 10 bases sitting between them. This CDR3 comprises 14 residues. The germline V gene has CDR1 MNHNY and CDR2 SVGAGI (reference sequence). CDR3 sequence: CASSGGESNYGYTF. For the CDR3, the DNA is TGTGCCAGCAGTGGGGGCGAGTCTAACTATGGCTACACCTTC.

The chain is built from TRBV29-1 and TRBJ2-1; D might be TRBD1 (6 bases). Trimming removed 3 bases from V and 2 bases from J, with 11 bases in between. Germline loops: CDR1 SQVTM, CDR2 ANQGSEA. CDR3 length: 14 residues. CDR3 amino acids: CSVDQTGAYNEQFF. CDR3 DNA: TGCAGCGTTGATCAGACAGGTGCCTACAATGAGCAGTTCTTC.

The chain has TRBV4-1 and TRBJ2-2; possible D gene TRBD2, 6 bases. CDR1 and CDR2 from the germline V gene are MGHRA and YSYEKL. There are 16 residues in the CDR3. V lost 0 bases and J 3 bases, leaving 11 bases between the germline ends. The CDR3 spells CASSQDWGLHTGELFF. The CDR3 DNA reads as TGCGCCAGCAGCCAAGATTGGGGACTTCACACCGGGGAGCTGTTTTTT.

The V and J genes are TRBV5-5 and TRBJ1-4, with 7 positions matching TRBD1. V lost 3 bases and J lost 4; bases outside the gene matches: 3. The germline V gene has CDR1 SGHKS and CDR2 YYEKEE (reference sequence). The CDR3 spans 14 residues. The CDR3 DNA is TGTGCCAGCAGCTCGGGACAGAATAATGAAAAACTGTTTTTT. This translates into CASSSGQNNEKLFF. Supplemented by reference TRBV5-5 and TRBJ1-4, the full variable domain reads DAGVTQSPTHLIKTRGQQVTLRCSPISGHKSVSWYQQVLGQGPQFIFQYYEKEERGRGNFPDRFSARQFPNYSSELNVNALLLGDSALYLCASSSGQNNEKLFFGSGTQLSVL.

This sequence joins TRBV4-1 and TRBJ2-3; D remains unclear. This CDR3 contains 13 residues. Germline CDR1 reads MGHRA; CDR2 reads YSYEKL. V was shortened by 4 bases and J by 5 bases, with 10 bases between the two germline ends. The CDR3, as DNA: TGCGCCAGCAGCCCAGTCCTTAAAGATACGCAGTATTTT. Its translation: CASSPVLKDTQYF.

The chain has TRBV6-1 and TRBJ2-4; D ambiguous. This CDR3 is 12 amino acids long. V was trimmed by 1 base and J by 9 bases, leaving 7 bases between them. Per germline, CDR1 MNHNS and CDR2 SASEGT. CDR3 loop: CASSEGVSIQYF. The DNA for the CDR3 is TGTGCCAGCAGTGAAGGCGTGAGCATTCAGTACTTC.

This rearrangement joins TRBV2 to TRBJ2-7, with TRBD1 identical over 9 bases. V dropped 6 bases and J dropped 2; count of bases not matched to a gene: 8. Germline values: CDR1 SNHLY, CDR2 FYNNEI. CDR3 length: 15 amino acids. The CDR3 DNA reads TGTGCCAGCAGCCGCGGGACAGGGAAAGCCTACGAGCAGTACTTC. Its translation: CASSRGTGKAYEQYF.

This clone was recorded once. The chain carries TRBV9 and TRBJ1-2; tentatively, D is TRBD1 (6 bases). The V end lost 0 bases, the J end lost 3 bases, and 9 bases lay between the germline ends. Germline CDR1 SGDLS, CDR2 YYNGEE. The CDR3 is 14 amino acids. The CDR3 spells CASSVDPGDYGYTF. Written as DNA, the CDR3 is TGTGCCAGCAGCGTAGACCCAGGGGACTATGGCTACACCTTC.

This rearrangement joins TRBV11-3 to TRBJ1-2, with 8 bases fitting TRBD1. The ends lost 4 bases at V and 8 bases at J; junction bases unmatched: 12. Germline lookup yields CDR1 SGHNT and CDR2 YENEEA. The CDR3 totals 15 residues. CDR3 DNA: TGTGCCAGCAGCTCGACAACTACAGGGGGGGACGGCTACACCTTC. Its protein is CASSSTTTGGDGYTF.

J is TRBJ2-2 and V is TRBV12-5; D perhaps matches TRBD2 (7 bases). V was trimmed by 3 bases and J by 3 bases, leaving 20 bases between them. This CDR3 contains 18 residues. Looked up from germline, CDR1 is LGHNT and CDR2 is FRNRAP. The CDR3 protein is CASGFLIGGDTDTGELFF. DNA of the CDR3: TGTGCTAGTGGTTTCCTAATAGGGGGGGACACAGACACCGGGGAGCTGTTTTTT.

This sequence joins TRBV9 and TRBJ1-1, with D unresolved. The germline V gene has CDR1 SGDLS and CDR2 YYNGEE. Trimming pared 0 bases from V and 4 bases from J, leaving 10 bases between. This CDR3 has 14 residues. CDR3 in amino acids: CASSVVPGGTEAFF. The CDR3 region has the DNA TGTGCCAGCAGCGTAGTCCCGGGTGGCACTGAAGCTTTCTTT. The whole variable domain, filled in from reference TRBV9 and TRBJ1-1, reads DSGVTQTPKHLITATGQRVTLRCSPRSGDLSVYWYQQSLDQGLQFLIQYYNGEERAKGNILERFSAQQFPDLHSELNLSSLELGDSALYFCASSVVPGGTEAFFGQGTRLTVV.

In this sample, this clone turned up once. This rearrangement joins TRBV30 to TRBJ1-2; D call uncertain. Trimming took 8 bases from V and 1 from J, leaving 8 bases between them. This CDR3 has 11 amino acids. Germline CDR1 GTSNPN, CDR2 SVGIG (reference sequence). CDR3 coding DNA: TGTGCCGAGAGGGATAACTATGGCTACACCTTC. This gives the protein CAERDNYGYTF.

The chain has TRBV4-1 and TRBJ1-2, with D maybe TRBD1 (6 bases). The ends were cut back, 5 bases at V and 6 bases at J, with 16 bases in the middle. Germline-derived CDR1 and CDR2 are MGHRA and YSYEKL. This CDR3 is built from 14 residues. The CDR3: CASSSTGRGDGYTF. CDR3 DNA: TGCGCCAGCAGCAGCACAGGGCGAGGGGATGGCTACACCTTC.

The chain is built from TRBV19 and TRBJ1-4, with a possible D match to TRBD1 (6 bases). V was pared by 5 bases and J by 0 bases, with 22 bases between. The germline V gene encodes CDR1 LNHDA and CDR2 SQIVND (reference sequence). The CDR3 sequence is 19 residues long. The CDR3 reads CASSSGGRLRTATNEKLFF. In nucleotides, the CDR3 is TGTGCCAGTAGTTCGGGGGGCCGCCTCCGTACCGCAACTAATGAAAAACTGTTTTTT.

Concerning this clone: Germline is not matched at one junction end, which may reflect a read error. Other DNA sequences in this sample translate to the same CDR3. The chain links TRBV5-1 to TRBJ1-1, with 7 bases fitting TRBD1. This CDR3 has 14 residues. Germline V gene lookup returns CDR1 SGHRS and CDR2 YFSETQ. The CDR3 DNA sequence: TGCGCCAGCAGTTTGGGACAGCAGAACACTGAAGCTTTCTTT. Encoded protein: CASSLGQQNTEAFF.

The rearrangement uses TRBV21-1 and TRBJ2-3; TRBD1, as called in the table, went unchecked against the DNA. TRBV21-1 is a recognized pseudogene. The CDR3 is made up of 17 amino acids. CDR3 DNA sequence: TGTGCCAGCAGCAAAGACGGGACAGGGGAGGGTAGAGATACGCAGTATTTT. This gives the protein CASSKDGTGEGRDTQYF.